This TCR beta chain was obtained from a study of blood T cells in healthy people across ages. Combining a sample-barcoded 5' primer with a J-beta primer mix, a second PCR ran for about 6 to 11 cycles. A minimum of 3 million CDR3-containing paired-end reads was obtained for each sample. TCRdb re-derived calls from the 5' RACE reads in MiXCR, one entry per CDR3 protein. The table lists about 2 million distinct CDR3 sequences, approximately 50% of them singletons. Donor samples were obtained from healthy Caucasian individuals from Russia, aged about 6 to 95. Every sample yielded at least 6.5 million isolated PBMCs. V was trimmed by 4 bases and J by 1 base, leaving 12 bases between them. Germline assignment: CDR1 SGHVS and CDR2 FQNEAQ. The CDR3 is made up of 15 amino acids. This clonotype has just a few counts.

The origin of this receptor is a middle-aged woman in good health. Sequencing used blood. The genes are TRBV7-8 and TRBJ2-3, with D tentatively TRBD1 or TRBD2 (5 bases each). The CDR3 DNA is TGTGCCAGCAGCTGGGCGAGGGGCGGCACAGATACGCAGTATTTT. Translation: CASSWARGGTDTQYF.